This TCR beta chain was sequenced in a study of identical twins. Details on this clonotype: Its antigen remains unidentified.

TCRdb fed the 5' RACE reads into MiXCR, producing one record per CDR3 protein. The sample includes hundreds of thousands of distinct CDR3 sequences, 15% to 20% seen only once; the top ten take around 13%. Study results and limitations: Insertions were fewer in abundant cord blood beta clonotypes, whereas memory repertoires showed none of this pattern.

Germline CDR1 is MNHEY and CDR2 is SMNVEV (reference sequence). The CDR3 has 15 amino acids. The V gene lost 8 bases and the J gene lost 8 bases, with 22 bases spanning the gap. These data were also reused for a study on T cells expressing NK-cell markers. From that second work: Dominant NKG2C+ clonotype frequencies of 1.0-7.0% of CD8+ T cells were measured in about 6 donors.

Sequences were obtained from PBMCs. The J gene is TRBJ2-1, the V gene TRBV27; D may be TRBD2 (5 bases). This TCR came from a woman under 30 in good health. The CDR3 region is CASWRIAWSMDEQFF. The CDR3 bases are TGTGCCAGCTGGAGAATAGCGTGGTCCATGGATGAGCAGTTCTTC.